The rows below give T cell receptor beta chains drawn from one sample of a study of early T cells in non-severe SARS-CoV-2 infection. Each CDR3 protein is one row after TCRdb ran MiXCR on the 5' RACE reads. The table lists about 97,000 distinct CDR3 sequences, 11% of them singletons, with 4.7% in the top ten. The sequenced sample was whole blood, obtained at baseline. Receptors originate from an adult who was a healthcare worker with PCR-confirmed SARS-CoV-2 infection or an uninfected control (not recorded which). Each CDR3 is given with its conserved first and last residue. D genes are given only for firm matches. For some rows the clone size is stated as once, few or many, or as a class when expanded; others skip it.

V: TRBV20-1
J: TRBJ1-2
size: NA
D: NA
CDR3: CSARAPGSRNGYTF
DNA: TGCAGTGCTAGAGCACCGGGGTCCCGGAATGGCTACACCTTC

V: TRBV12-3/TRBV12-4
J: TRBJ1-2
size: NA
D: NA
CDR3: CASRYRRGEPGYTF
DNA: TGTGCCAGCAGGTATAGACGGGGGGAGCCTGGCTACACCTTC

V: TRBV6-5
J: TRBJ2-3
size: many
D: TRBD2
CDR3: CASSYSGGADTQYF
DNA: TGTGCCAGCAGTTATAGCGGGGGGGCAGATACGCAGTATTTT

V: TRBV20-1
J: TRBJ2-7
size: NA
D: NA
CDR3: CSAIGGRGFLYEQYF
DNA: TGCAGTGCCATTGGGGGCAGGGGATTCCTTTACGAGCAGTACTTC

V: TRBV2
J: TRBJ1-6
size: few
D: NA
CDR3: CASTELKGGNSPLHF
DNA: TGTGCCAGCACCGAACTTAAGGGAGGGAATTCACCCCTCCACTTT

V: TRBV9
J: TRBJ2-1
size: few
D: TRBD1
CDR3: CASSDRGNEQFF
DNA: TGTGCCAGCAGTGACAGGGGCAACGAGCAGTTCTTC

V: TRBV7-6
J: TRBJ2-1
size: once
D: TRBD2
CDR3: CASSRCPWIAGGLDNEQFF
DNA: TGTGCCAGCAGCCGATGCCCGTGGATAGCGGGAGGGTTGGACAATGAGCAGTTCTTC

V: TRBV5-1
J: TRBJ2-1
size: many
D: NA
CDR3: CASSKQTREQNNEQFF
DNA: TGCGCCAGCAGCAAGCAGACAAGGGAGCAGAACAATGAGCAGTTCTTC

V: TRBV25-1
J: TRBJ2-7
size: NA
D: TRBD1
CDR3: CASSGGQGDEQYF
DNA: TGTGCCAGCAGTGGCGGACAGGGCGACGAGCAGTACTTC

V: TRBV2
J: TRBJ2-1
size: few
D: NA
CDR3: CASSERRGQYNEQFF
DNA: TGTGCCAGCAGTGAAAGGCGGGGGCAATACAATGAGCAGTTCTTC

V: TRBV5-6
J: TRBJ2-1
size: NA
D: NA
CDR3: CASSFSFSYNEQFF
DNA: TGTGCCAGCAGCTTTTCCTTCTCCTACAATGAGCAGTTCTTC

V: TRBV18
J: TRBJ2-2
size: few
D: NA
CDR3: CASSPITPTGELFF
DNA: TGTGCCAGCTCACCCATTACCCCCACCGGGGAGCTGTTTTTT

V: TRBV12-3/TRBV12-4
J: TRBJ2-7
size: many
D: TRBD2
CDR3: CASSSTSGGSEQYF
DNA: TGTGCCAGCAGTTCCACTAGCGGGGGTTCCGAGCAGTACTTC

V: TRBV6-6
J: TRBJ1-6
size: NA
D: NA
CDR3: CASSPTANNSPLHF
DNA: TGTGCCAGCAGTCCCACAGCTAATAATTCACCCCTCCACTTT

V: TRBV24-1
J: TRBJ2-1
size: few
D: NA
CDR3: CATSDSYEQFF
DNA: TGTGCCACCAGTGACTCTTATGAGCAGTTCTTC

V: TRBV20-1
J: TRBJ2-1
size: many
D: NA
CDR3: CSASRGTPGNEQFF
DNA: TGCAGTGCTAGTAGGGGGACGCCGGGCAATGAGCAGTTCTTC

V: TRBV29-1
J: TRBJ2-1
size: few
D: NA
CDR3: CSVEVGGLSYNEQFF
DNA: TGCAGCGTTGAAGTTGGGGGCCTCTCCTACAATGAGCAGTTCTTC

V: TRBV7-2
J: TRBJ2-1
size: NA
D: NA
CDR3: CASSSPFGGDNEQFF
DNA: TGTGCCAGCAGCTCCCCCTTCGGGGGCGACAATGAGCAGTTCTTC

V: TRBV12-3/TRBV12-4
J: TRBJ2-6
size: NA
D: NA
CDR3: CASSSTGLSGANVLTF
DNA: TGTGCCAGCAGTTCTACAGGGCTTTCTGGGGCCAACGTCCTGACTTTC

V: TRBV29-1
J: TRBJ1-2
size: many
D: NA
CDR3: CSVEDGPGDYGYTF
DNA: TGCAGCGTTGAGGACGGACCTGGAGACTATGGCTACACCTTC

V: TRBV30
J: TRBJ2-5
size: few
D: NA
CDR3: CAWSEAGTQYF
DNA: TGTGCCTGGAGTGAAGCGGGGACCCAGTACTTC

V: TRBV6-5
J: TRBJ2-7
size: few
D: NA
CDR3: CASGSHVGEQYF
DNA: TGTGCCAGCGGGTCCCATGTTGGCGAGCAGTACTTC

V: TRBV20-1
J: TRBJ2-2
size: few
D: NA
CDR3: CSALLLKTVNTGELFF
DNA: TGCAGTGCCCTACTTCTAAAGACAGTTAACACCGGGGAGCTGTTTTTT

V: TRBV6-5
J: TRBJ2-3
size: many
D: TRBD2
CDR3: CASSRGLAGGTDTQYF
DNA: TGTGCCAGCAGCCGGGGACTAGCGGGGGGCACAGATACGCAGTATTTT

V: TRBV15
J: TRBJ2-1
size: NA
D: NA
CDR3: CATSGSGQPYNEQFF
DNA: TGTGCCACCAGCGGAAGCGGACAGCCATACAATGAGCAGTTCTTC